This T cell receptor (beta chain) was sequenced for a study of radiotherapy plus CTLA-4 blockade in lung cancer. Study summary: Objective responses emerged in about 20% of patients, and roughly 30% attained disease control.

Findings of the study overall: After radiotherapy and ipilimumab, tumor-derived clones expanded in peripheral blood. Reported findings show early blood T cell clone dynamics, with interferon-beta, best predicted response.

Points on this clone: What it recognizes is unknown.

Trimming left V 2 bases short and J 2 bases short, with 6 bases between. Germline assignment: CDR1 ENHRY and CDR2 SYGVKD. The CDR3 spans 13 residues. Produced via immunoSEQ multiplex PCR; TCRdb's table is partial and in-frame only. The profile shows roughly 85,000 clones, around 87% of them singletons. Those with chemo-refractory metastatic non-small-cell lung cancer were treated with focal radiation combined with CTLA-4 blockade using ipilimumab. This chain links TRBV10-3 with TRBJ1-2, with D uncertain. This specimen was peripheral blood, taken from a patient treated with radiotherapy plus ipilimumab. The sequence was collected from a human donor with non-small cell lung cancer that progressed on radiotherapy plus ipilimumab. This CDR3 reads CAISEDRNYGYTF. In nucleotides, the CDR3 is TGTGCCATCAGTGAGGACCGAAACTATGGCTACACCTTC.